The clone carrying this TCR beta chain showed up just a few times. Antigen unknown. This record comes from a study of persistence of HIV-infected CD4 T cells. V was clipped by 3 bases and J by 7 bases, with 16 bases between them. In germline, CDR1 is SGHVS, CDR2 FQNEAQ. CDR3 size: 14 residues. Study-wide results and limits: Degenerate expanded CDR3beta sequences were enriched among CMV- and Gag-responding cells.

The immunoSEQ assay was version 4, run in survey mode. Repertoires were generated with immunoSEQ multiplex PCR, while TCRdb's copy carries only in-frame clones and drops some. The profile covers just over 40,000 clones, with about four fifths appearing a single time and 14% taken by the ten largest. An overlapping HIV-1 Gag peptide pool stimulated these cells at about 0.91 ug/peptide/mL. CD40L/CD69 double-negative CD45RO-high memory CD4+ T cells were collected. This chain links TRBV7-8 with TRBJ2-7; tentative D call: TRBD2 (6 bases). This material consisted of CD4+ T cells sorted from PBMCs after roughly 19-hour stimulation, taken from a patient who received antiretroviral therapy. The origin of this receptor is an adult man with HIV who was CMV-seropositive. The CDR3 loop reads CASSLTGGRKEQYF. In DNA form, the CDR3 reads TGTGCCAGCAGCTTGACGGGTGGGAGGAAAGAGCAGTACTTC.